The clone carrying this TCR beta chain was counted a few times. The study amplified TCR beta CDR3 regions using RNA transcripts. The first round was an RT-PCR with HTBI primers, and the second round was a multiplex PCR. MiXCR, applied by TCRdb to the multiplex PCR reads, yields one record per CDR3 protein. The table lists around 1.1 million distinct CDR3 sequences, about 38% of them singletons. The entry originates in a study of Graves' ophthalmopathy and Graves' hyperthyroidism. This CDR3 contains 13 residues. Germline V gives CDR1 DFQATT, CDR2 SNEGSKA (reference sequence). Trimming took off 1 base at V and 2 bases at J, with 9 bases between the two ends.

The specimen sequenced was peripheral blood or thyroid tissue (not recorded which). The clonotype originates from an adult man with Graves' hyperthyroidism. The chain has TRBV20-1 and TRBJ2-7; D is perhaps TRBD2 (5 bases). Written as DNA, the CDR3 is TGCAGTGCTAGAGGCAATAGCGCCTACGAGCAGTACTTC. This codes for CSARGNSAYEQYF.